This record concerns one T cell receptor beta chain sequence. These data belong to a study of T cell responses to AZD1222 COVID-19 vaccine. Sequencing was performed with immunoSEQ multiplex PCR; in TCRdb, only in-frame clones are kept and a portion is missing. The table shows approximately 100,000 clones, with approximately 84% occurring only once. V was pared by 4 bases and J by 4 bases, with 3 bases of the junction left unmatched. The germline CDR1 and CDR2 sequences are MNHNS and SASEGT. CDR3 length: 14 amino acids. This receptor was taken from an adult in good health. This rearrangement joins TRBV6-1 to TRBJ2-5, with 10 bases aligning to TRBD1. This sample comprised peripheral blood, obtained on day 0 of AZD1222 vaccination. CDR3 protein: CASSATGGRETQYF. The CDR3, as DNA: TGTGCCAGCAGTGCGACAGGGGGCCGAGAGACCCAGTACTTC.